These 32 T cell receptor beta chains originate from one sample sequenced in a study of blood T cell repertoires in COVID-19. Data came from immunoSEQ multiplex PCR; TCRdb stores just in-frame clones and leaves some out. This table has more than 150,000 clones, about 90% appearing once. Input material: peripheral blood. These receptors all stem from a man in his 60s with acute or convalescent COVID-19.

The V gene is TRBV7-3, the J gene TRBJ2-1; 10 nucleotides align to TRBD1. Germline-derived CDR1 and CDR2 are SGHTA and FQGTGA. Trimming removed 5 bases from V and 4 bases from J; junction bases left unmatched: 11. The CDR3 has 17 amino acids. CDR3 in amino acids: CASSRTGGQGVYNEQFF. CDR3 DNA: TGTGCCAGCAGCCGCACGGGCGGACAGGGGGTGTACAATGAGCAGTTCTTC.

The V call is TRBV5-4, the J call TRBJ2-5, with 15 bases matching TRBD2. The trim removed 4 bases at V and 5 bases at J, leaving 9 bases unmatched. Germline lookup yields CDR1 SGHNT and CDR2 YYREEE (reference sequence). There are 17 residues in the CDR3. The DNA of the CDR3 is TGTGCCAGCAGCCAAGCCGGACTAGCGGGGGGGCCGGAGACCCAGTACTTC. Encoded protein: CASSQAGLAGGPETQYF.

CDR3 loop: CASSLASRQGLGYGYTF. The CDR3 DNA reads as TGCGCCAGCAGCTTGGCTTCCCGACAGGGGCTGGGCTATGGCTACACCTTC. V and J are TRBV5-1 and TRBJ1-2; 8 bases fit TRBD1. This CDR3 comprises 17 residues. CDR1 and CDR2 from the germline V gene are SGHRS and YFSETQ. The ends lost 0 bases at V and 4 bases at J; junction bases unmatched: 11.

The rearrangement uses TRBV5-4 and TRBJ2-1; unclear D gene. The CDR3 sequence is 15 residues long. Germline CDR1 SGHNT, CDR2 YYREEE (reference sequence). V dropped 0 bases and J dropped 0 bases, with 7 bases sitting between them. For the CDR3, the DNA is TGTGCCAGCAGCTTGGAGAGTAGCTCCTACAATGAGCAGTTCTTC. Translating it yields CASSLESSSYNEQFF. Full variable domain (remainder filled in from reference TRBV5-4 and TRBJ2-1): ETGVTQSPTHLIKTRGQQVTLRCSSQSGHNTVSWYQQALGQGPQFIFQYYREEENGRGNFPPRFSGLQFPNYSSELNVNALELDDSALYLCASSLESSSYNEQFFGPGTRLTVL.

The chain is built from TRBV5-1 and TRBJ2-2, with a weak D call TRBD1 (5 bases). The CDR3 sequence is 14 residues long. V was clipped by 3 bases and J by 4 bases, with 10 bases between them. Germline CDR1 and CDR2: SGHRS and YFSETQ. CDR3 nucleotide sequence: TGCGCCAGCAGCTGGCTGGACACCACCGGGGAGCTGTTTTTT. Protein sequence: CASSWLDTTGELFF.

The chain recombines TRBV5-1 with TRBJ1-1; D gene uncertain. CDR3 size: 15 residues. Trimming cost V 1 base and J 0 bases, with 10 bases left between them. CDR1 SGHRS and CDR2 YFSETQ come from the germline V gene. As DNA, the CDR3 is TGCGCCAGCAGCTTGAGTTCCGGGATGAACACTGAAGCTTTCTTT. This codes for CASSLSSGMNTEAFF.

The chain uses TRBV5-6 and TRBJ1-1; D is undetermined. The V end was cut by 0 bases, the J end by 11 bases, with 14 bases between. The germline CDR1 and CDR2 sequences are SGHDT and YYEEEE. This CDR3 has 13 amino acids. For the CDR3, the DNA is TGTGCCAGCAGCTTGGTTGTGGGTCCGGGGGCTTTCTTT. Translation: CASSLVVGPGAFF.

This chain connects TRBV9 to TRBJ1-6, with D perhaps matching TRBD1 (5 bases). Trimming shortened V by 6 bases and J by 5 bases, and 9 bases separated the two germline ends. This CDR3 region has 13 residues. Germline V lookup: CDR1 SGDLS, CDR2 YYNGEE. In nucleotides, the CDR3 is TGTGCCAGCAACGCAGGGCATAATTCACCCCTCCACTTT. Amino acids: CASNAGHNSPLHF.

The gene calls are TRBV7-9 and TRBJ2-1; 12 nucleotides line up with TRBD1. Trimming cost V 5 bases and J 9 bases; bases outside gene matches: 8. CDR1 SEHNR and CDR2 FQNEAQ come from the germline V gene (reference sequence). The CDR3 is 15 amino acids. The CDR3 spells CASSRPGQGASEQFF. For the CDR3, the DNA is TGTGCCAGCAGCCGACCGGGACAGGGGGCTAGTGAGCAGTTCTTC.

This chain links TRBV9 with TRBJ2-1; TRBD2 might be the D (5 bases). The CDR3 has 13 amino acids. Germline V gene lookup returns CDR1 SGDLS and CDR2 YYNGEE. Trimming left V 3 bases short and J 5 bases short, with 9 bases between. This CDR3 reads CASSERRHNEQFF. CDR3 in DNA: TGTGCCAGCAGCGAACGGAGGCACAATGAGCAGTTCTTC.

This chain uses TRBV7-8 with TRBJ1-2; maybe TRBD1 (6 bases). Germline CDR1 is SGHVS and CDR2 is FQNEAQ. The length of the CDR3 is 15 residues. Trimming took off 8 bases at V and 8 bases at J, with 24 bases between the two ends. CDR3 nucleotides: TGTGCCAGCGAGGGGGGCGGGGGCATCTTTCCGGGCTACACCTTC. Its translation is CASEGGGGIFPGYTF.

The rearrangement uses TRBV4-2 and TRBJ1-4; weak D call: TRBD1 (6 bases). The CDR3 loop spans 15 amino acids. V was trimmed by 1 base and J by 2 bases, leaving 8 bases between them. CDR1 LGHNA and CDR2 YNFKEQ come from the germline V gene. CDR3 in DNA: TGTGCCAGCAGCCAAGCAGGGGTGACTAATGAAAAACTGTTTTTT. As protein: CASSQAGVTNEKLFF.

The chain couples TRBV18 to TRBJ1-1, with 8 bases identical to TRBD1. CDR1 is KGHSH, CDR2 LQKENI, per germline. Unmatched junction bases numbered 5, after V lost 0 bases and J lost 5 bases. This CDR3 has 15 residues. The chain's CDR3 is CASSPPRGQRTEAFF. The CDR3 DNA sequence: TGTGCCAGCTCACCACCCAGGGGGCAACGGACTGAAGCTTTCTTT.

The chain couples TRBV3-1 (or the pseudogene TRBV3-2) to TRBJ1-4, with 9 bases that match TRBD1. CDR3 length: 14 residues. The germline gives CDR1 LGHDT, CDR2 YNNKEL (reference sequence). The junction had 5 bases not matched to a gene; V was cut back by 4 bases and J by 8 bases. In nucleotides, the CDR3 is TGTGCCAGCAGCCCCGGGACAGGGAGGGAAAAACTGTTTTTT. Translated, it gives CASSPGTGREKLFF.

Written as DNA, the CDR3 is TGCGCCAGCAAAGTTACGGGAAGGGATACGCAGTATTTT. Amino acid sequence: CASKVTGRDTQYF. The chain couples TRBV4-1 to TRBJ2-3, with D perhaps matching TRBD2 (5 bases). CDR1 is MGHRA and CDR2 is YSYEKL in the germline V gene. V was shortened by 7 bases and J by 6 bases, with 14 bases between the two germline ends. The CDR3 length is 13 residues.

The rearrangement joins TRBV5-1 to TRBJ2-7; TRBD2 might be the D (5 bases). Trimming stripped 0 bases from V and 7 bases from J, with 8 bases between. This CDR3 is 12 amino acids long. Germline V CDR1 and CDR2: SGHRS, YFSETQ. The CDR3 sequence is CASSLVAGEQYF. DNA for the CDR3: TGCGCCAGCAGCTTGGTGGCGGGTGAGCAGTACTTC.

The genes are TRBV10-2 and TRBJ1-2; no reliable D call. Germline loops: CDR1 WSHSY, CDR2 SAAADI. The CDR3 loop spans 13 amino acids. Deletions cut 3 bases from V and 1 base from J, with 6 bases between. The DNA for the CDR3 is TGCGCCAGCAGTGACGTACTTAACTATGGCTACACCTTC. Encoded protein: CASSDVLNYGYTF.

V is TRBV21-1 and J is TRBJ2-1; the D call of TRBD1 is as the table states it, not checked on the DNA. TRBV21-1 is annotated as a pseudogene. The CDR3 runs to 18 residues. CDR3: CASSKVSSMLTSLGPQFF. Here the CDR3 DNA reads TGTGCCAGCAGCAAAGTATCAAGCATGCTGACCTCCCTTGGGCCGCAGTTCTTC.

The gene calls are TRBV6-5 and TRBJ2-2; 7 bases map to TRBD1. This CDR3 region has 16 residues. Germline-derived CDR1 and CDR2 are MNHEY and SVGAGI. With V trimmed by 4 bases and J by 7 bases, 12 bases remained unmatched. CDR3 sequence (DNA): TGTGCCAGCAGTTTTCTCGTCATTGGGACAGTCGGGGAGCTGTTTTTT. Protein: CASSFLVIGTVGELFF.

V usage is TRBV10-3 and J usage is TRBJ1-2, with D uncertain. V dropped 1 base and J dropped 8 bases, with 11 bases sitting between them. CDR3 length: 13 amino acids. CDR1 is ENHRY and CDR2 is SYGVKD in the germline V gene. CDR3 coding DNA: TGTGCCATCAGTGAGTTTAACTACCGAGGCTACACCTTC. This encodes CAISEFNYRGYTF.

V is TRBV6-5 and J is TRBJ2-3; 9 bases fit TRBD2. V shed 7 bases and J 1 base; nucleotides not matched to a gene: 6. Germline V CDR1 and CDR2: MNHEY, SVGAGI. This CDR3 is 15 amino acids long. The CDR3 sequence: CASTSSGVGTDTQYF. The CDR3 DNA reads TGTGCCAGCACCTCTAGCGGGGTTGGCACAGATACGCAGTATTTT.

The chain uses TRBV12-5 and TRBJ2-7; possibly TRBD2 for D (5 bases). This CDR3 is 15 amino acids long. Germline values: CDR1 LGHNT, CDR2 FRNRAP. V was clipped by 1 base and J by 2 bases, with 12 bases between them. CDR3 DNA sequence: TGTGCTAGTGGTTTGGGCGGGTGGCCCCCCTACGAGCAGTACTTC. This codes for CASGLGGWPPYEQYF.

This clone was counted a few times. CDR3 DNA sequence: TGTGCCAGCAGCGGACAGGGGGCACCCCTCCACTTT. Its translation: CASSGQGAPLHF. V gene TRBV7-9 combines with J gene TRBJ1-6, with 10 nucleotides matching TRBD1. Germline V lookup: CDR1 SEHNR, CDR2 FQNEAQ (reference sequence). The CDR3 runs to 12 residues. V gave up 5 bases and J gave up 11 bases; unmatched junction bases: 0.

This clone has a single count. The J gene is TRBJ2-7, the V gene TRBV10-3; TRBD2 aligns across 7 bases. V shed 10 bases, J shed 3 bases, and the junction held 6 bases outside the gene matches. CDR3 size: 12 residues. Germline CDR1 ENHRY, CDR2 SYGVKD. The CDR3 reads CASGLVFYEQYF. The CDR3 nucleotides read TGTGCCAGTGGACTAGTTTTCTACGAGCAGTACTTC.

The V and J genes are TRBV29-1 and TRBJ1-2; D possibly corresponds to TRBD1 (5 bases). V was trimmed by 2 bases and J by 8 bases, leaving 12 bases between them. Per germline, CDR1 SQVTM and CDR2 ANQGSEA. The CDR3 contains 12 residues. CDR3 DNA: TGCAGCGTTGAAAAGGGACTCCCCGGCTACACCTTC. Translated, it gives CSVEKGLPGYTF.

The chain joins TRBV11-1 to TRBJ1-1; a weak D match, TRBD1 (5 bases). Per the germline V gene, CDR1 is SGHAT and CDR2 is FQDESV (reference sequence). The germline V and J ends were trimmed by 6 bases and 1 base, with 18 bases remaining between them. CDR3 length equals 16 residues. CDR3 bases: TGTGCCAGCAGTTCACCCATTCGCACAGGGAACACTGAAGCTTTCTTT. Amino acid sequence: CASSSPIRTGNTEAFF. The variable domain in full, with the rest retrieved from reference TRBV11-1 and TRBJ1-1, is EAEVAQSPRYKITEKSQAVAFWCDPISGHATLYWYRQILGQGPELLVQFQDESVVDDSQLPKDRFSAERLKGVDSTLKIQPAELGDSAMYLCASSSPIRTGNTEAFFGQGTRLTVV.

The chain has TRBV11-2 and TRBJ2-7; tentatively, D is TRBD1 (5 bases). Germline V gives CDR1 SGHAT, CDR2 FQNNGV. Trimming shortened V by 0 bases and J by 0 bases, and 12 bases separated the two germline ends. This CDR3 is 16 amino acids long. The CDR3 nucleotides read TGTGCCAGCAGCTTAGAGTCTAGGGGATACTCCTACGAGCAGTACTTC. The encoded protein is CASSLESRGYSYEQYF.

The rearrangement uses TRBV5-1 and TRBJ2-7, with 7 bases that match TRBD2. Trimming at V came to 0 bases and at J to 0 bases, leaving 3 bases not matched to a gene. CDR1 SGHRS and CDR2 YFSETQ come from the germline V gene. The CDR3 covers 15 residues. The CDR3 DNA reads as TGCGCCAGCAGCTTGGCCCCGGGGGGCTCCTACGAGCAGTACTTC. This sequence encodes CASSLAPGGSYEQYF.

In DNA form, the CDR3 reads TGTGCCAGCAGCCTACAGGGTATCGAGACCTACGAGCAGTACTTC. This encodes CASSLQGIETYEQYF. This chain connects TRBV5-5 to TRBJ2-7; TRBD1 is a possible D gene (6 bases). The CDR3 is 15 residues long. The germline CDR1 and CDR2 sequences are SGHKS and YYEKEE (reference sequence). Trimming removed 4 bases from V and 2 bases from J, with 16 bases in between.

The CDR3, as DNA: TGTGCCAGCAGCACCGCCGGGACAGGGGGCTCTGGGGCCAACGTCCTGACTTTC. Protein sequence: CASSTAGTGGSGANVLTF. The V and J genes are TRBV7-3 and TRBJ2-6, with 11 bases fitting TRBD1. The CDR3 has 18 amino acids. V was pared by 5 bases and J by 0 bases, with 6 bases of the junction left unmatched. Germline CDR1 reads SGHTA; CDR2 reads FQGTGA.

The chain uses TRBV6-5 and TRBJ1-6, with TRBD1 matching 7 bases. The V and J ends lost 6 bases and 9 bases, in that order; junction bases with no gene match: 11. The germline V gene encodes CDR1 MNHEY and CDR2 SVGAGI. CDR3 length: 15 amino acids. The CDR3 sequence: CASSRGGRGLSPLHF. CDR3 DNA: TGTGCCAGCAGCCGAGGGGGTAGGGGGCTTTCACCCCTCCACTTT.

In regard to this clone: In the same sample, other DNA sequences code for this CDR3. This sequence joins TRBV3-1 (or the pseudogene TRBV3-2) and TRBJ2-1, with unresolved D. Trimming shortened V by 1 base and J by 7 bases, and 5 bases separated the two germline ends. Per the germline V gene, CDR1 is LGHDT and CDR2 is YNNKEL (reference sequence). The CDR3 totals 12 residues. Written as DNA, the CDR3 is TGTGCCAGCAGCCAAGTTTCGAATGAGCAGTTCTTC. This translates into CASSQVSNEQFF.